This T cell receptor beta chain was recovered during a study of early T cells in non-severe SARS-CoV-2 infection. The wider study: The chains were unpaired, and the sequenced material was bulk RNA from unsorted whole blood.

Germline CDR1 and CDR2: KGHDR and SFDVKD. The J segment lost 1 base and the V segment lost 4 bases, leaving 5 bases of the junction unmatched. CDR3 size: 16 residues. General study points: The study's VDJdb matching favored anti-spike CD8 responses and missed private and CD4 specificities.

Unique molecular identifiers (one per individual cDNA molecule) were attached. One entry per CDR3 protein results from TCRdb running MiXCR on the 5' RACE reads. The profile shows under 85,000 distinct CDR3 sequences, around 11% of them singletons. This clonotype was recorded at least ten times. What it binds is not known. This sequence joins TRBV24-1 and TRBJ2-1, with 8 bases that match TRBD1. This sequence originates from an adult who was a healthcare worker with PCR-confirmed SARS-CoV-2 infection or an uninfected control (not recorded which). The specimen sequenced was whole blood. As DNA, the CDR3 is TGTGCCACCAGTGACTCCGGGACAGGATCCTACAATGAGCAGTTCTTC. It translates to CATSDSGTGSYNEQFF.